Following are 4 T cell receptor beta chains from one sample sequenced in a study of blood T cell repertoires in COVID-19. Here immunoSEQ multiplex PCR was the method, and the copy in TCRdb shows in-frame clones only, minus some. The table includes around 360,000 clones, around 87% detected once. Sequencing input: PBMCs or T cells enriched from blood (not recorded which). The receptors originated from a man aged 40-55 years in a cohort exposed to, infected with or recovered from COVID-19 (not recorded which).

The rearrangement uses TRBV6-5 and TRBJ2-1; 9 nucleotides agree with TRBD2. CDR3 length: 15 residues. V was pared by 6 bases and J by 7 bases, with 10 bases of the junction left unmatched. Germline lookup yields CDR1 MNHEY and CDR2 SVGAGI. CDR3 loop: CASRRVAGVVNEQFF. The CDR3 coding sequence is TGTGCCAGCAGAAGAGTAGCGGGAGTGGTAAATGAGCAGTTCTTC.

V is TRBV2 and J is TRBJ1-3, with TRBD1 matching 10 bases. Germline trimming cut 6 bases from V and 7 bases from J; bases unmatched to any gene: 6. Germline lookup yields CDR1 SNHLY and CDR2 FYNNEI. CDR3 length: 14 residues. As DNA, the CDR3 is TGTGCCAGCAGAGAGAGACAGGGGGCTAACACCATATATTTT. It encodes CASRERQGANTIYF.

This chain connects TRBV29-1 to TRBJ1-2, with D possibly TRBD1 on 6 matching bases. Trimming stripped 4 bases from V and 7 bases from J, with 13 bases between. The CDR3 sequence is 12 residues long. CDR1 is SQVTM, CDR2 ANQGSEA, per germline. The CDR3 DNA reads as TGCAGCGTTGTACAGGGCGGAAGTGGCTACACCTTC. Its translation: CSVVQGGSGYTF.

The rearrangement links TRBV11-2 to TRBJ1-4, with D perhaps TRBD1 (6 bases). Trimming cost V 1 base and J 3 bases, with 15 bases left between them. The CDR3 spans 17 residues. Germline CDR1 SGHAT, CDR2 FQNNGV. CDR3 loop: CASSLAGYRAPNEKLFF. In DNA, the CDR3 is TGTGCCAGCAGCTTAGCGGGCTACAGGGCACCTAATGAAAAACTGTTTTTT.